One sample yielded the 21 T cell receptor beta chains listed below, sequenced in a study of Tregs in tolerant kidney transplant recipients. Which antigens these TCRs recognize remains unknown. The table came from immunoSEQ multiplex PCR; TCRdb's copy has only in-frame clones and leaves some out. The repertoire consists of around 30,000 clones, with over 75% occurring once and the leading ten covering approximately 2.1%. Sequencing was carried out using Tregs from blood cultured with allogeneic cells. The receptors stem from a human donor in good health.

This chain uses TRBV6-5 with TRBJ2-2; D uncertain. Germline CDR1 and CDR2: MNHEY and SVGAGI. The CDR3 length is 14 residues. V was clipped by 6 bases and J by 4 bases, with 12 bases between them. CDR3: CASRRGIGTGELFF. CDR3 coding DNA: TGTGCCAGCAGAAGAGGAATTGGCACCGGGGAGCTGTTTTTT.

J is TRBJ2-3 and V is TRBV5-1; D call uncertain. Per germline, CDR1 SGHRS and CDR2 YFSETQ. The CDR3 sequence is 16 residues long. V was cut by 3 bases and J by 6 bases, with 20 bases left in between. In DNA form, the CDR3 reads TGCGCCAGCAGCTGGTCGTCGGGCCGGCGGAATGATACGCAGTATTTT. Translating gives CASSWSSGRRNDTQYF.

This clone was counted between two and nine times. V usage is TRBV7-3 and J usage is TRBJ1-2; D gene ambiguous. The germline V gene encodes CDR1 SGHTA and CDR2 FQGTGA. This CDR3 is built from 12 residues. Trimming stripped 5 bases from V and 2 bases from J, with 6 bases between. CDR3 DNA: TGTGCCAGCAGCCAACAGAACTATGGCTACACCTTC. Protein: CASSQQNYGYTF.

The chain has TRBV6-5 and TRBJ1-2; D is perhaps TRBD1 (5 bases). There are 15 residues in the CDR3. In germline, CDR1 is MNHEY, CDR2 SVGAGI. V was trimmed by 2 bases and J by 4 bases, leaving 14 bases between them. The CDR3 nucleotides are TGTGCCAGCAGTTACCTTCCTCCGACAGTCTATGGCTACACCTTC. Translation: CASSYLPPTVYGYTF.

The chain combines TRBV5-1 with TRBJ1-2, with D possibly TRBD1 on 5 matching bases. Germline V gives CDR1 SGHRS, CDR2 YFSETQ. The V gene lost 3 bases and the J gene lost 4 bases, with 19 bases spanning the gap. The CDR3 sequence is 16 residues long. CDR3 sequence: CASSSTQGPTFYGYTF. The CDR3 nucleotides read TGCGCCAGCAGCTCTACGCAGGGCCCAACGTTCTATGGCTACACCTTC.

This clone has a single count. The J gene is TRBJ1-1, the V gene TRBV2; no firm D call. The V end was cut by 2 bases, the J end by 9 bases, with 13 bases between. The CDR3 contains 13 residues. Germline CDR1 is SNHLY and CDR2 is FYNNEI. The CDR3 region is CASSERVVAKAFF. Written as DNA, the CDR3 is TGTGCCAGCAGTGAAAGGGTTGTGGCCAAAGCTTTCTTT.

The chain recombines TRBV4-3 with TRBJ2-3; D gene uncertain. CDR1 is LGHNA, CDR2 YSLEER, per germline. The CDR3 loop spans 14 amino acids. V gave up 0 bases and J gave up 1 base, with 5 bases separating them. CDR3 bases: TGCGCCAGCAGCCAAGACCTGGGCACAGATACGCAGTATTTT. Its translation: CASSQDLGTDTQYF.

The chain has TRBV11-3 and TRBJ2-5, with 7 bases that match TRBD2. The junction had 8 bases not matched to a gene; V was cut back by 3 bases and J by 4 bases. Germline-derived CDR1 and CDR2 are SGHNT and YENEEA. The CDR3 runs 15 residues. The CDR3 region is CASSFSVSGSETQYF. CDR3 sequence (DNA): TGTGCCAGCAGCTTCTCCGTTAGCGGGTCAGAGACCCAGTACTTC. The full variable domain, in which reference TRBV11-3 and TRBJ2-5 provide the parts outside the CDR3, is EAGVVQSPRYKIIEKKQPVAFWCNPISGHNTLYWYLQNLGQGPELLIRYENEEAVDDSQLPKDRFSAERLKGVDSTLKIQPAELGDSAVYLCASSFSVSGSETQYFGPGTRLLVL.

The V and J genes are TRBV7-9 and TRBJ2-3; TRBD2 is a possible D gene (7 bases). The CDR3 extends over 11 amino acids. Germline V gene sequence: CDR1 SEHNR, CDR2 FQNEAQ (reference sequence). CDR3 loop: CAGGQGDTQYF. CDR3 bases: TGTGCGGGGGGGCAGGGAGATACGCAGTATTTT.

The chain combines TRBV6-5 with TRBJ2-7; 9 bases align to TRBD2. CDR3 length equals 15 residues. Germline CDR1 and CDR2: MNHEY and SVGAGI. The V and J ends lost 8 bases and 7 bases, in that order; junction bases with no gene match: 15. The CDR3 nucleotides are TGTGCCAGCGGGACCTCGGGACTAGCACGGTATGAGCAGTACTTC. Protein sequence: CASGTSGLARYEQYF.

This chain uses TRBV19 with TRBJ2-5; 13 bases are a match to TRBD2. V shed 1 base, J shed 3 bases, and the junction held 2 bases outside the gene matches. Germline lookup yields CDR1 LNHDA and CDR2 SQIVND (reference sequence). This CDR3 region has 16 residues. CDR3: CASSIGLAGGKETQYF. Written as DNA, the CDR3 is TGTGCCAGTAGTATAGGACTAGCGGGGGGTAAAGAGACCCAGTACTTC.

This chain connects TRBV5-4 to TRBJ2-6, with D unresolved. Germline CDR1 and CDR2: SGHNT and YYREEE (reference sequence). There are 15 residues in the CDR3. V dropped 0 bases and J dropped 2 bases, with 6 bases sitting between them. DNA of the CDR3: TGTGCCAGCAGCTTGGTAGGGACTGGGGCCAACGTCCTGACTTTC. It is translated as CASSLVGTGANVLTF.

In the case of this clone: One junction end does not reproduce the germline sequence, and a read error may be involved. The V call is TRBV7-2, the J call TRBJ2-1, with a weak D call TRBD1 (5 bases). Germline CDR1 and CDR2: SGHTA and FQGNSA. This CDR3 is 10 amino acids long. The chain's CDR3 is CASSYRRPLF. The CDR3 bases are TGTGCCAGCAGCTACAGGCGGCCCCTCTTC. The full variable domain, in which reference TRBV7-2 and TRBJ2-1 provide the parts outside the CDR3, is GAGVSQSPSNKVTEKGKDVELRCDPISGHTALYWYRQSLGQGLEFLIYFQGNSAPDKSGLPSDRFSAERTGGSVSTLTIQRTQQEDSAVYLCASSYRRPLFGPGTRLTVL.

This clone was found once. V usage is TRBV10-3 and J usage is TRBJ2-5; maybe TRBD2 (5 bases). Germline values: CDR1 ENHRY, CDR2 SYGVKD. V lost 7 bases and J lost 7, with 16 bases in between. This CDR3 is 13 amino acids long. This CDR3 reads CAIKESGAGTQYF. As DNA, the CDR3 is TGTGCCATCAAGGAGAGTGGTGCGGGGACCCAGTACTTC.

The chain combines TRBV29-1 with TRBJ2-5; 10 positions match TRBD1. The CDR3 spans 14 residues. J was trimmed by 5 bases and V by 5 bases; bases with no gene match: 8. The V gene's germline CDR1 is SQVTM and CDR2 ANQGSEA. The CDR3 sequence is CSVSTGGVGETQYF. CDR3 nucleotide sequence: TGCAGCGTTTCGACAGGGGGCGTTGGGGAGACCCAGTACTTC.

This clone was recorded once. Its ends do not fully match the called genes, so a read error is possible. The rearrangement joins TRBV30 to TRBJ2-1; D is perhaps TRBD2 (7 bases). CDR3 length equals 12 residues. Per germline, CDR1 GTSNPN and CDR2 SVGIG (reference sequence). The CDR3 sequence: CAWSVQSGGPIF. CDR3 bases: TGTGCCTGGAGTGTACAGTCCGGGGGGCCAATCTTC.

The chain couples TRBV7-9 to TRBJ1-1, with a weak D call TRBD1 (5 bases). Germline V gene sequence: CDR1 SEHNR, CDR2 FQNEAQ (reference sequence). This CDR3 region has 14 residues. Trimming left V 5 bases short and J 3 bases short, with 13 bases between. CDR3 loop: CASSNGGWDTEAFF. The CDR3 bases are TGTGCCAGCAGCAATGGGGGATGGGACACTGAAGCTTTCTTT.

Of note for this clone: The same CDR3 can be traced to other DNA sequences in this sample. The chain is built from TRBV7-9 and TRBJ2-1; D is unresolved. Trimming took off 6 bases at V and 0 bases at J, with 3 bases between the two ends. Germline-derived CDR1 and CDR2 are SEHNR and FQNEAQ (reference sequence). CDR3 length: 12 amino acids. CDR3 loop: CASSPSYNEQFF. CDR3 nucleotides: TGTGCCAGCAGTCCCTCCTACAATGAGCAGTTCTTC.

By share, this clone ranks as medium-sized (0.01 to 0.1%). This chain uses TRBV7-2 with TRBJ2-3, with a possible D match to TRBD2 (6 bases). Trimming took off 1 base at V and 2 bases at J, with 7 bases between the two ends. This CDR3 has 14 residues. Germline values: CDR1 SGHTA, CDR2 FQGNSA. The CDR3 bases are TGTGCCAGCAGCTTAGGGGACTTCACAGATACGCAGTATTTT. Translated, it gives CASSLGDFTDTQYF. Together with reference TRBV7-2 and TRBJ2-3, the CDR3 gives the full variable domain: GAGVSQSPSNKVTEKGKDVELRCDPISGHTALYWYRQSLGQGLEFLIYFQGNSAPDKSGLPSDRFSAERTGGSVSTLTIQRTQQEDSAVYLCASSLGDFTDTQYFGPGTRLTVL.

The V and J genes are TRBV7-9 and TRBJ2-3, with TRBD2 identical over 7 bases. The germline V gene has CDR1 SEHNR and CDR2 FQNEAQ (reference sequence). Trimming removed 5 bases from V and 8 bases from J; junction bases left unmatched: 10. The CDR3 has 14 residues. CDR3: CASSASGVAGTQYF. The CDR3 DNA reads TGTGCCAGCAGCGCAAGCGGGGTGGCTGGTACGCAGTATTTT. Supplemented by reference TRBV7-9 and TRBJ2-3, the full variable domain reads DTGVSQNPRHKITKRGQNVTFRCDPISEHNRLYWYRQTLGQGPEFLTYFQNEAQLEKSRLLSDRFSAERPKGSFSTLEIQRTEQGDSAMYLCASSASGVAGTQYFGPGTRLTVL.

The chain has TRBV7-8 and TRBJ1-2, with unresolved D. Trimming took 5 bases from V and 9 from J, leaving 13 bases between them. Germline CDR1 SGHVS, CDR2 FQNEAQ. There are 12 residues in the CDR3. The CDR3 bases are TGTGCCAGCAGCCCCACTCCCGAACGCTACACCTTC. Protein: CASSPTPERYTF.